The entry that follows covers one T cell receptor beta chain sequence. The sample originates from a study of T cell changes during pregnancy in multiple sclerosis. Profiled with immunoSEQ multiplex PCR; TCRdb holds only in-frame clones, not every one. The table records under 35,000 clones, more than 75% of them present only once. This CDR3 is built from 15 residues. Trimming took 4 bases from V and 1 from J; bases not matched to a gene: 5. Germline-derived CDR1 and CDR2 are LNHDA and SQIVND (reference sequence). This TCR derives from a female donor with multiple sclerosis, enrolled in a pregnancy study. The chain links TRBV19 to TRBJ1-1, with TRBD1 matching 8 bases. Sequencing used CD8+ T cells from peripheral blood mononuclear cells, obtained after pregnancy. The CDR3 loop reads CASSTRTGTNTEAFF. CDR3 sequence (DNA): TGTGCCAGTAGTACCCGGACAGGGACGAACACTGAAGCTTTCTTT. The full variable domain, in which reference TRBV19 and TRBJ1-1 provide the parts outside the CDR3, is DGGITQSPKYLFRKEGQNVTLSCEQNLNHDAMYWYRQDPGQGLRLIYYSQIVNDFQKGDIAEGYSVSREKKESFPLTVTSAQKNPTAFYLCASSTRTGTNTEAFFGQGTRLTVV.